Presented here are 28 T cell receptor beta chains from one specimen sequenced in a study of CD8 T cells in ankylosing spondylitis. Whole-study findings and limits: Apparently characteristic of ankylosing spondylitis blood was a TCR beta motif (about 8 highly homologous variants).

These receptors have no known antigen. MiXCR was run by TCRdb on the 5' RACE reads, yielding one entry per CDR3 protein. The sample includes 500,000 or so distinct CDR3 sequences, approximately 5% of them seen just once. Input material: blood, either unsorted or a sorted T cell fraction (not recorded which). The receptors originated from a male donor with ankylosing spondylitis.

This clonotype was seen a handful of times. This chain joins TRBV7-2 and TRBJ2-3, with 7 bases that match TRBD1. CDR3 length equals 16 residues. CDR1 and CDR2 (germline): SGHTA, FQGNSA. Losses at the gene ends were 0 bases for V and 3 bases for J; bases not matched to a gene: 6. This CDR3 reads CASSLAGGPGTDTQYF. The CDR3, as DNA: TGTGCCAGCAGCTTAGCAGGGGGCCCGGGGACAGATACGCAGTATTTT.

This clonotype was recorded at least ten times. V is TRBV2 and J is TRBJ2-3; D is unclear. From germline, CDR1 is SNHLY and CDR2 FYNNEI. V lost 6 bases and J 0 bases, leaving 7 bases between the germline ends. The CDR3 length is 13 residues. The CDR3 loop is CASRKSSTDTQYF. The DNA of the CDR3 is TGTGCCAGCAGAAAGTCTAGCACAGATACGCAGTATTTT.

The chain joins TRBV20-1 to TRBJ2-2, with TRBD2 identical over 9 bases. Germline loops: CDR1 DFQATT, CDR2 SNEGSKA (reference sequence). With 3 bases clipped from V and 3 bases from J, the junction kept 8 bases outside the gene matches. The length of the CDR3 is 16 residues. The DNA of the CDR3 is TGCAGTGCTAGTCGTAGCGGGAGCGTAGACACCGGGGAGCTGTTTTTT. As protein: CSASRSGSVDTGELFF.

This clonotype has a count of ten or more. The gene calls are TRBV29-1 and TRBJ2-1, with unresolved D. Trimming left V 4 bases short and J 0 bases short, with 10 bases between. The CDR3 consists of 14 residues. CDR1 is SQVTM, CDR2 ANQGSEA, per germline. The CDR3 DNA is TGCAGCGTTGTAAGGACGAACTCCTACAATGAGCAGTTCTTC. Its protein is CSVVRTNSYNEQFF.

There are many counts of this clonotype. The chain joins TRBV20-1 to TRBJ2-3; D might be TRBD1 or TRBD2, each matching 5 bases. With 7 bases removed from V and 6 bases from J, the gap between germline ends came to 14 bases. There are 12 residues in the CDR3. Germline CDR1 DFQATT, CDR2 SNEGSKA (reference sequence). The CDR3 region has the DNA TGCAGTGTTGTCGGGGCTAGGGATACGCAGTATTTT. Amino acid sequence: CSVVGARDTQYF.

In its sample, this clonotype was seen many times. V is TRBV7-2 and J is TRBJ1-3; TRBD1 is a possible D gene (5 bases). Trimming took 0 bases from V and 0 from J, leaving 12 bases between them. Per the germline V gene, CDR1 is SGHTA and CDR2 is FQGNSA. The CDR3 contains 17 residues. The CDR3 nucleotides read TGTGCCAGCAGCTTAGCGTGGGGACTGAACTCTGGAAACACCATATATTTT. This codes for CASSLAWGLNSGNTIYF.

Many counts were recorded for this clonotype. The chain joins TRBV7-9 to TRBJ1-6, with D possibly being TRBD1 (5 bases). Germline V gene lookup returns CDR1 SEHNR and CDR2 FQNEAQ (reference sequence). V lost 7 bases and J lost 5, with 12 bases in between. The length of the CDR3 is 14 residues. CDR3 amino acids: CASNPGRNNSPLHF. In nucleotides, the CDR3 is TGTGCCAGCAACCCGGGACGGAATAATTCACCCCTCCACTTT.

The sample holds a few counts of this clonotype. The chain uses TRBV4-2 and TRBJ2-2; possibly TRBD2 for D (6 bases). Trimming pared 4 bases from V and 5 bases from J, leaving 17 bases between. The germline CDR1 and CDR2 sequences are LGHNA and YNFKEQ. This CDR3 has 16 residues. The CDR3 region has the DNA TGTGCCAGCAGCCCCTGGACTAACCTGGGGACCGGGGAGCTGTTTTTT. This codes for CASSPWTNLGTGELFF.

This clonotype was seen at least ten times. J is TRBJ2-5 and V is TRBV20-1, with 8 bases that match TRBD1. Germline V gives CDR1 DFQATT, CDR2 SNEGSKA (reference sequence). Unmatched junction bases numbered 14, after V lost 6 bases and J lost 5 bases. The length of the CDR3 is 15 residues. CDR3 protein: CSAVDRQGPGETQYF. The CDR3 region has the DNA TGCAGTGCAGTCGATAGACAGGGGCCCGGGGAGACCCAGTACTTC.

This clonotype appeared many times. The chain uses TRBV5-1 and TRBJ2-1, with D possibly matching TRBD2 (6 bases). V shed 6 bases and J shed 4 bases, with 14 bases lying between them. Per germline, CDR1 SGHRS and CDR2 YFSETQ. The CDR3 loop spans 14 amino acids. The CDR3 DNA sequence: TGCGCCAGCACCTCGGGTAGCGGATACAATGAGCAGTTCTTC. It is translated as CASTSGSGYNEQFF.

In this sample, this clonotype turned up many times. The chain has TRBV10-3 and TRBJ2-7; possible D gene TRBD2, 6 bases. The CDR3 covers 12 residues. Germline-derived CDR1 and CDR2 are ENHRY and SYGVKD. V lost 10 bases and J lost 6, with 16 bases in between. The CDR3 loop is CASRDSGGEQYF. DNA of the CDR3: TGTGCCAGCCGGGACTCCGGCGGCGAGCAGTACTTC.

This clonotype was observed many times. J is TRBJ2-7 and V is TRBV4-3, with TRBD2 identical over 14 bases. V dropped 0 bases and J dropped 5; count of bases not matched to a gene: 3. This CDR3 spans 16 amino acids. Germline V gene data show CDR1 as LGHNA and CDR2 as YSLEER. CDR3 sequence (DNA): TGCGCCAGCAGCCAAGAGACTAGCGGGGGGGCTAACGAGCAGTACTTC. Its protein product is CASSQETSGGANEQYF.

The chain joins TRBV18 to TRBJ2-2, with 10 bases aligning to TRBD2. From germline, CDR1 is KGHSH and CDR2 LQKENI. This CDR3 is built from 17 residues. The J segment lost 2 bases and the V segment lost 8 bases, leaving 11 bases of the junction unmatched. CDR3 sequence reads: CASHWASGRINTGELFF. The CDR3 DNA sequence: TGTGCCAGCCACTGGGCTAGCGGGAGAATCAACACCGGGGAGCTGTTTTTT.

This chain joins TRBV10-3 and TRBJ2-3, with TRBD2 identical over 9 bases. Germline V CDR1 and CDR2: ENHRY, SYGVKD. The CDR3 extends over 16 amino acids. The V gene end was trimmed by 2 bases and the J gene end by 3 bases; junction bases not matched to a gene: 6. The DNA of the CDR3 is TGTGCCATCAGTGAGATATGGCGGGGGGGGACAGATACGCAGTATTTT. Translating it yields CAISEIWRGGTDTQYF.

At least ten counts were recorded for this clonotype. The rearrangement joins TRBV7-2 to TRBJ2-7; a possible D gene is TRBD2 (6 bases). The V gene lost 1 base and the J gene lost 1 base, with 14 bases spanning the gap. This CDR3 comprises 16 residues. The germline gives CDR1 SGHTA, CDR2 FQGNSA. In DNA form, the CDR3 reads TGTGCCAGCAGCTTAGTCGCTAGCGCCTCATCCTACGAGCAGTACTTC. This codes for CASSLVASASSYEQYF.

The sample holds a few counts of this clonotype. The CDR3 DNA follows: TGCAGTGCTAGTTTACTAGCGGCTTTTGAGCAGTACTTC. Translation gives CSASLLAAFEQYF. The chain uses TRBV20-1 and TRBJ2-7; 8 bases match TRBD2. Germline-derived CDR1 and CDR2 are DFQATT and SNEGSKA (reference sequence). J gave up 7 bases and V 3 bases, and 8 bases lay outside the gene matches. This CDR3 contains 13 residues.

Ten or more counts support this clonotype. This chain connects TRBV4-2 to TRBJ1-1; D call uncertain. Germline V gene data show CDR1 as LGHNA and CDR2 as YNFKEQ. Trimming removed 1 base at V and 4 bases at J, with 7 bases between. The CDR3 is 13 residues long. CDR3 protein: CASSQGSVTEAFF. The CDR3 DNA reads TGTGCCAGCAGCCAAGGATCAGTCACTGAAGCTTTCTTT.

This clonotype was seen ten or more times. The J gene is TRBJ2-2, the V gene TRBV6-1; D unclear. The ends were cut back, 8 bases at V and 3 bases at J, with 16 bases in the middle. The CDR3 loop spans 15 amino acids. The germline V gene has CDR1 MNHNS and CDR2 SASEGT. The CDR3 coding sequence is TGTGCCAGCGCTTCCGAGGCCCCGCACACCGGGGAGCTGTTTTTT. This codes for CASASEAPHTGELFF.

The sample holds many counts of this clonotype. The chain joins TRBV4-3 to TRBJ2-4; D call uncertain. The CDR3 contains 15 residues. The germline CDR1 and CDR2 sequences are LGHNA and YSLEER. Trimming left V 0 bases short and J 6 bases short, with 12 bases between. This chain's CDR3 is CASSQDLGNRNIQYF. The CDR3 DNA follows: TGCGCCAGCAGCCAAGATTTGGGCAACCGAAACATTCAGTACTTC.

This clonotype was detected ten times or more. The chain combines TRBV5-1 with TRBJ1-5; D remains unclear. This CDR3 is built from 15 residues. The V and J ends lost 0 bases and 1 base respectively, with 8 bases between them. Germline CDR1 is SGHRS and CDR2 is YFSETQ. The CDR3 nucleotides read TGCGCCAGCAGCTTGGTCCCAGGAAGCAATCAGCCCCAGCATTTT. Amino acid sequence: CASSLVPGSNQPQHF.

This clonotype appeared many times. The rearrangement joins TRBV4-3 to TRBJ2-5; 8 nucleotides agree with TRBD1. Germline V CDR1 and CDR2: LGHNA, YSLEER. The V and J ends lost 2 bases and 4 bases, in that order; junction bases with no gene match: 3. This CDR3 is built from 14 residues. The CDR3, as DNA: TGCGCCAGCAGCCAAAAAACAGGGGGAGAGACCCAGTACTTC. It encodes CASSQKTGGETQYF.

This clonotype was found many times. The V and J genes are TRBV20-1 and TRBJ1-4; D unclear. Per the germline V gene, CDR1 is DFQATT and CDR2 is SNEGSKA (reference sequence). This CDR3 spans 13 amino acids. Trimming stripped 6 bases from V and 2 bases from J, with 10 bases between. The CDR3 loop reads CSAGKRTNEKLFF. CDR3 DNA sequence: TGCAGTGCCGGAAAGAGGACTAATGAAAAACTGTTTTTT.

This clonotype appeared many times. V and J are TRBV5-1 and TRBJ1-5, with 7 positions matching TRBD1. The V segment lost 4 bases and the J segment 0 bases; nucleotides outside the gene matches: 7. The CDR3 has 16 amino acids. CDR1 SGHRS and CDR2 YFSETQ come from the germline V gene. The chain's CDR3 is CASSKPGQYSNQPQHF. CDR3 coding DNA: TGCGCCAGCAGCAAGCCGGGACAGTATAGCAATCAGCCCCAGCATTTT.

This clonotype showed up many times. V usage is TRBV7-2 and J usage is TRBJ1-2, with 7 bases that match TRBD1. The CDR3 length is 17 residues. From germline, CDR1 is SGHTA and CDR2 FQGNSA. V lost 5 bases to trimming and J lost 7 bases; unmatched junction nucleotides: 19. CDR3 loop: CASSVSMATGWGSGYTF. CDR3 nucleotides: TGTGCCAGCAGCGTATCGATGGCGACAGGGTGGGGGAGTGGCTACACCTTC.

This clonotype showed up many times. The rearrangement links TRBV5-1 to TRBJ2-3, with D possibly matching TRBD1 (5 bases). V dropped 5 bases and J dropped 0 bases, with 16 bases sitting between them. The CDR3 totals 16 residues. The V gene's germline CDR1 is SGHRS and CDR2 YFSETQ. CDR3 loop: CASRLGVRASTDTQYF. CDR3 coding DNA: TGCGCCAGCAGACTTGGTGTCAGGGCTAGCACAGATACGCAGTATTTT.

This clonotype was recorded many times. This chain uses TRBV11-2 with TRBJ2-5; 10 bases fit TRBD2. Germline V gives CDR1 SGHAT, CDR2 FQNNGV. J gave up 1 base and V 4 bases, and 12 bases lay outside the gene matches. The CDR3 covers 18 residues. This chain's CDR3 is CASSSLVRSGGSQETQYF. As DNA, the CDR3 is TGTGCCAGCAGCTCCCTCGTACGTAGCGGGGGGTCCCAAGAGACCCAGTACTTC.

This clonotype was observed many times. The V gene is TRBV10-3, the J gene TRBJ1-5; D may be TRBD1 (6 bases). Germline CDR1 and CDR2: ENHRY and SYGVKD. The germline V and J ends were trimmed by 6 bases and 1 base, with 13 bases remaining between them. This CDR3 region has 15 residues. CDR3 in amino acids: CAISGGGLSNQPQHF. The CDR3 DNA sequence: TGTGCCATCAGCGGCGGGGGGCTGAGCAATCAGCCCCAGCATTTT.

This clonotype was recorded at least ten times. The chain joins TRBV5-1 to TRBJ1-2; D gene uncertain. Germline CDR1 is SGHRS and CDR2 is YFSETQ. With 2 bases removed from V and 5 bases from J, the gap between germline ends came to 22 bases. CDR3 length: 17 amino acids. The CDR3 reads CASSLVPGRVAGYGYTF. The CDR3 nucleotides read TGCGCCAGCAGCTTAGTACCCGGACGAGTGGCGGGTTATGGCTACACCTTC.